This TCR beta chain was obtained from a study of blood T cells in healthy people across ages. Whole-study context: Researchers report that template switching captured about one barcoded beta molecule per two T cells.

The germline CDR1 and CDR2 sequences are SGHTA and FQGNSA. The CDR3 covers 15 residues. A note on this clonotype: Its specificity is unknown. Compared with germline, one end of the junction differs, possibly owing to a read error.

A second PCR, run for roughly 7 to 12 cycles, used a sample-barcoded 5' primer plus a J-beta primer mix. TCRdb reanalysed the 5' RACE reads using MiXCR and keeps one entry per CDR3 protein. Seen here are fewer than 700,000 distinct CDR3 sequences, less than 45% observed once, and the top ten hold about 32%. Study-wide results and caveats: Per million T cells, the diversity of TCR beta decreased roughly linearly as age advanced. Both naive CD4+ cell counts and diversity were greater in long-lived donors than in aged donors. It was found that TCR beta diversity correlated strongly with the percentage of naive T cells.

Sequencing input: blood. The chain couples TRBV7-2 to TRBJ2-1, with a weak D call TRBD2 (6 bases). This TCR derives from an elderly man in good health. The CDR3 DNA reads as TGTGCCAGCAGCTTAGAACTAGCTTCCGGCAATGAGCAGTTCTTT. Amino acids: CASSLELASGNEQFF.